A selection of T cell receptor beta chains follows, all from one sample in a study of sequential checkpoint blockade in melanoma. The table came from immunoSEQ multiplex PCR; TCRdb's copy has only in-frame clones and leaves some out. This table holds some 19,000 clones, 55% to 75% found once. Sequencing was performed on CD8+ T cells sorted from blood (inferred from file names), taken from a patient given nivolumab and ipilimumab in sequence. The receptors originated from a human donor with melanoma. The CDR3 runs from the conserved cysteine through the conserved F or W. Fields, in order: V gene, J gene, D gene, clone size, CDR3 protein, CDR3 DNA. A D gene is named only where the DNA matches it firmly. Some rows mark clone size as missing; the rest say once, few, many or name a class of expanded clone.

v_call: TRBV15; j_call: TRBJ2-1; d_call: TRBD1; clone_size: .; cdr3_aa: CATSRGAAGGGDEQFF; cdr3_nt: TGTGCCACCAGCAGAGGCGCCGCAGGGGGCGGCGATGAGCAGTTCTTC
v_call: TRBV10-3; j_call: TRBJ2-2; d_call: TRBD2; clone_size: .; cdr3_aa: CAIRTSANTGELFF; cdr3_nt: TGTGCCATCCGGACTAGCGCGAACACCGGGGAGCTGTTTTTT
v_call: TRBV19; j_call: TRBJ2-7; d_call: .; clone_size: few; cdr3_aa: CASSISISREQYF; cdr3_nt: TGTGCCAGTAGTATTTCAATCAGTCGCGAGCAGTACTTC
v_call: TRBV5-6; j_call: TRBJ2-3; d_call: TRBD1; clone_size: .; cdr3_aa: CASSTGTGVKTDTQYF; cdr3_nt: TGTGCCAGCAGCACCGGGACAGGGGTTAAGACAGATACGCAGTATTTT
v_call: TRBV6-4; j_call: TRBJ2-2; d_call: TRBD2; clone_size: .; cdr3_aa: CASRASGVSDTGELFF; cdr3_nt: TGTGCCAGCAGAGCTAGCGGGGTGTCGGACACCGGGGAGCTGTTTTTT
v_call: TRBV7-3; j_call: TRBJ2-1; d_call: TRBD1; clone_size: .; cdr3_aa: CASSPRQGPYNEQFF; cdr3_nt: TGTGCCAGCAGTCCCCGACAGGGGCCCTACAATGAGCAGTTCTTC
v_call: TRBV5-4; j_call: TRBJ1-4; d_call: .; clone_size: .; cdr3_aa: CASSPQGATNEKLFF; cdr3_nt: TGTGCCAGCAGCCCACAGGGTGCAACTAATGAAAAACTGTTTTTT
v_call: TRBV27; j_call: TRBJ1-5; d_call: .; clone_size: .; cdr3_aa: CASSSTGLLGQPQHF; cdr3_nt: TGTGCCAGCAGTTCAACAGGGTTATTAGGTCAGCCCCAGCATTTT
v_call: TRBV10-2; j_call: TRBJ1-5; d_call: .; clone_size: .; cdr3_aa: CATRGGQGNQPQHF; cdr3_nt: TGCGCCACCCGCGGGGGGCAGGGGAATCAGCCCCAGCATTTT
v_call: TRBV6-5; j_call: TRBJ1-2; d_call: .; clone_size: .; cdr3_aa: CASSPFTGLNYGYTF; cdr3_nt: TGTGCCAGCAGCCCTTTCACAGGCTTGAACTATGGCTACACCTTC
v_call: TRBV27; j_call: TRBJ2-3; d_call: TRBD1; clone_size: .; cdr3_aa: CASSLPGQGLTDTQYF; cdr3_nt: TGTGCCAGCAGTTTACCGGGACAGGGTCTCACAGATACGCAGTATTTT
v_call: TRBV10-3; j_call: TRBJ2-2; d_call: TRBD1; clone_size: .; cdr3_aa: CAISEGTGRTGELFF; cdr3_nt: TGTGCCATCAGTGAAGGGACAGGGCGGACCGGGGAGCTGTTTTTT
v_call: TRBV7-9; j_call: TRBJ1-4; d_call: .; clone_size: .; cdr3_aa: CASSLGGQMTNEKLFF; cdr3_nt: TGTGCCAGCAGCTTAGGGGGACAAATGACTAATGAAAAACTGTTTTTT
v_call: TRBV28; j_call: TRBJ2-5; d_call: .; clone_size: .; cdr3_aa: CASSLLLAAYQETQYF; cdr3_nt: TGTGCCAGCAGTTTATTGTTAGCGGCTTACCAAGAGACCCAGTACTTC
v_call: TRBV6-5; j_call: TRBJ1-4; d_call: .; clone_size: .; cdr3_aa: CASSYSTGKELFF; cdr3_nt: TGTGCCAGCAGTTACTCGACGGGGAAAGAGCTGTTTTTT
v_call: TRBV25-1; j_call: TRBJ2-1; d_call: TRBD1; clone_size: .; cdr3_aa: CASSEFTGQVPYNEQFF; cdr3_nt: TGTGCCAGCAGTGAATTTACGGGACAGGTCCCCTACAATGAGCAGTTCTTC
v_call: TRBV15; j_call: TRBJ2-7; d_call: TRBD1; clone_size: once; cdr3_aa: CATSRGQGGYEQYF; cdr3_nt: TGTGCCACCAGCAGGGGACAGGGAGGCTACGAGCAGTACTTC
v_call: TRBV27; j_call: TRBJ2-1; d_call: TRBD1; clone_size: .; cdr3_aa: CASSYSQRDSYNEQFF; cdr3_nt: TGTGCCAGCAGTTACTCGCAGAGGGACAGCTACAATGAGCAGTTCTTC
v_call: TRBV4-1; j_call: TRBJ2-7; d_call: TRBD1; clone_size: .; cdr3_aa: CASSRPGTGGEQYF; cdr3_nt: TGCGCCAGCAGCCGTCCCGGGACAGGGGGAGAGCAGTACTTC
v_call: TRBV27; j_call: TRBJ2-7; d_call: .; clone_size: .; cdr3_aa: CASSLYDKTYEQYF; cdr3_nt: TGTGCCAGCAGTTTATATGACAAGACCTACGAGCAGTACTTC
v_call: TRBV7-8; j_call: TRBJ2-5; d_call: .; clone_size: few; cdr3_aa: CASSPLIAPQETQYF; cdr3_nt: TGTGCCAGCAGCCCACTAATTGCCCCCCAGGAGACCCAGTACTTC
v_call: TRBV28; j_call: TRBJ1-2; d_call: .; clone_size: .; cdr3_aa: CASSLFLTNYGYTF; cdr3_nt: TGTGCCAGCAGTTTATTTTTAACTAACTATGGCTACACCTTC
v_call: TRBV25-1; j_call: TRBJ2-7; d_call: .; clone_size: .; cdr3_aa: CASGRQGREQYF; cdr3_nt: TGTGCCAGCGGTCGTCAGGGTCGGGAGCAGTACTTC
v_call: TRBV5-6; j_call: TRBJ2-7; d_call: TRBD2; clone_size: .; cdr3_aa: CASRHGTSLFYEQYF; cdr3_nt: TGTGCCAGCAGGCACGGGACTAGCTTGTTCTACGAGCAGTACTTC
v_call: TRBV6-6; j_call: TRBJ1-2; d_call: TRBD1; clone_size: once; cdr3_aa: CASSYGAGGTNYGYTF; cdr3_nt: TGTGCCAGCAGTTACGGGGCAGGGGGGACTAACTATGGCTACACCTTC
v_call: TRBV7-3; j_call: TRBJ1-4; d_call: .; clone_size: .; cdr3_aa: CASSPHGVGVTTNEKLFF; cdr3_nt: TGTGCCAGCAGCCCCCATGGGGTCGGGGTTACAACTAATGAAAAACTGTTTTTT
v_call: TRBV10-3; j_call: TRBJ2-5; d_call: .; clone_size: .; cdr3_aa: CAISELRQETQYF; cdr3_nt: TGTGCCATCAGTGAGTTGAGGCAAGAGACCCAGTACTTC
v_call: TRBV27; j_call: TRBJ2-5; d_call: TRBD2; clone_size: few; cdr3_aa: CASSAYGGDFGQTQYF; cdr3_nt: TGTGCCAGCAGCGCTTATGGGGGGGATTTCGGTCAGACCCAGTACTTC
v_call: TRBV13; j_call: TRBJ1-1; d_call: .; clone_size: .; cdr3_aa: CASSLAKEGGWTEAFF; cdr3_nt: TGTGCCAGCAGCTTAGCGAAAGAGGGGGGGTGGACTGAAGCTTTCTTT
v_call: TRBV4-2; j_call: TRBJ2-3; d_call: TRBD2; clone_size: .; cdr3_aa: CASSQDPAGGPDTQYF; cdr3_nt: TGTGCCAGCAGCCAAGATCCAGCGGGAGGGCCAGATACGCAGTATTTT
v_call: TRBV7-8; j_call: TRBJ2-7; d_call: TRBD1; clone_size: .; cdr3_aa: CATTSGTGTYEQYF; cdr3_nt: TGTGCCACTACTTCCGGGACAGGGACCTACGAGCAGTACTTC
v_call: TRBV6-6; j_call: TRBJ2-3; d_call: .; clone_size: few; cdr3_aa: CASSRTFTDTQYF; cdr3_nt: TGTGCCAGCAGTCGGACATTCACAGATACGCAGTATTTT
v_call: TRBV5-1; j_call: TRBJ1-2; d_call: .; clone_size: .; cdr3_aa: CASSLLGAEGYTF; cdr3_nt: TGCGCCAGCAGCTTGTTAGGGGCGGAAGGCTACACCTTC
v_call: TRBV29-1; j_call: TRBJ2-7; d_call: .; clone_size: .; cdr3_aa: CSVEAGDYEQYF; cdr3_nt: TGCAGCGTTGAAGCAGGGGACTACGAGCAGTACTTC
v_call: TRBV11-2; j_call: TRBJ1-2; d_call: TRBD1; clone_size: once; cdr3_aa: CASSASLKDRERGYGYTF; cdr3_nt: TGTGCCAGCAGCGCATCCTTAAAGGACAGGGAACGAGGCTATGGCTACACCTTC
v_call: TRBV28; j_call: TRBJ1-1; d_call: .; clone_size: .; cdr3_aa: CASTLYSMNTEAFF; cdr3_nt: TGTGCCAGCACCCTATACAGCATGAACACTGAAGCTTTCTTT
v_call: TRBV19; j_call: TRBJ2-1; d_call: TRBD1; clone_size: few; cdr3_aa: CASSMGQYNEQFF; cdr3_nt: TGTGCCAGTAGTATGGGACAGTACAATGAGCAGTTCTTC
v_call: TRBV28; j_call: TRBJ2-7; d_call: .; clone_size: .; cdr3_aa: CASSASTGMGYEQYF; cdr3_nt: TGTGCCAGCAGCGCCTCAACAGGAATGGGGTACGAGCAGTACTTC
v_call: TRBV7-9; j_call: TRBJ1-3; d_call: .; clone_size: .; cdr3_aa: CASSASTGPSGNTIYF; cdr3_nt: TGTGCCAGCAGCGCTTCGACAGGACCCTCTGGAAACACCATATATTTT
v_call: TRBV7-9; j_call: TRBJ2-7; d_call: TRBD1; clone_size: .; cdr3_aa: CASSFSDRGPDEQYF; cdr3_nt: TGTGCCAGCAGCTTTTCGGACAGGGGGCCGGACGAGCAGTACTTC
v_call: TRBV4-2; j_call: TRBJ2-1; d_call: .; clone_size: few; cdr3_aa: CASSQDLTSSYNEQFF; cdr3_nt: TGTGCCAGCAGCCAAGATTTGACTAGCTCCTACAATGAGCAGTTCTTC
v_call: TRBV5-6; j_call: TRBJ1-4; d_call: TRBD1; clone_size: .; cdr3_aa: CASSLIAGTGDEKLFF; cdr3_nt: TGTGCCAGCAGCCTTATTGCCGGGACAGGGGACGAAAAACTGTTTTTT
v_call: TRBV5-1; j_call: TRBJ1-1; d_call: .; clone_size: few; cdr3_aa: CASSYGQNTEAFF; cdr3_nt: TGCGCCAGCAGCTACGGACAGAACACTGAAGCTTTCTTT
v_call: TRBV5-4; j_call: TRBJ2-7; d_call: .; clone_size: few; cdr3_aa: CASSLGLGSEQYF; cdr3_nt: TGTGCCAGCAGCTTGGGATTAGGGAGCGAGCAGTACTTC
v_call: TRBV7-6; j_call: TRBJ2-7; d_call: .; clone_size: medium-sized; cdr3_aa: CASSSGSGGTYEQYF; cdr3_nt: TGTGCCAGCAGCTCCGGGTCGGGTGGGACTTACGAGCAGTACTTC
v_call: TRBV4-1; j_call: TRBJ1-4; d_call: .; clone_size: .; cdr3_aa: CASSLDPGSYYEKLFF; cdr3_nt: TGCGCCAGCAGTCTTGACCCTGGGAGTTATTACGAAAAACTGTTTTTT